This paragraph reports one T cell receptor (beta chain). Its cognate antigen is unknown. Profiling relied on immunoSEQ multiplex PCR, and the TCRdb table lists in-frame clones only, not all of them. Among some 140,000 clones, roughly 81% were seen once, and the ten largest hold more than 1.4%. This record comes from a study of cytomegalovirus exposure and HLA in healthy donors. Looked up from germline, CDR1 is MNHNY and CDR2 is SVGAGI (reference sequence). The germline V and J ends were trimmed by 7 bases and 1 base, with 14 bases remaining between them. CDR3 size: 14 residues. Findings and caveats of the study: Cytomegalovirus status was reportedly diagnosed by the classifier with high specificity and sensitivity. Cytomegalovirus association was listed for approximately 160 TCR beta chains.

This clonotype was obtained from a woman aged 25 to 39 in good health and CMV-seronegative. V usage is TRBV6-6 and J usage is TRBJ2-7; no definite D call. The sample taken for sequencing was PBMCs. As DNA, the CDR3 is TGTGCCAGCACCGCCTTCCGCGTATCCTACGAGCAGTACTTC. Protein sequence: CASTAFRVSYEQYF.